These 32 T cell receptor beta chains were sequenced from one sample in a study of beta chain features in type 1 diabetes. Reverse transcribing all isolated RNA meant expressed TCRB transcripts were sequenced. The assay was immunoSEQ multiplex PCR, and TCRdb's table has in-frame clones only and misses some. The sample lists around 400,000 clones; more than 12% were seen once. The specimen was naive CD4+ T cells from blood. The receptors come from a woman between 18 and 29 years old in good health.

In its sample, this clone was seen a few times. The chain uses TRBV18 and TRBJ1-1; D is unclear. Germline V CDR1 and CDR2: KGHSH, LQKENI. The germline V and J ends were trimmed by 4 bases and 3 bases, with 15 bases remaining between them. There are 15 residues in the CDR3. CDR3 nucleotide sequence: TGTGCCAGCTCACAAACGGGGTCCTGGGACACTGAAGCTTTCTTT. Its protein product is CASSQTGSWDTEAFF.

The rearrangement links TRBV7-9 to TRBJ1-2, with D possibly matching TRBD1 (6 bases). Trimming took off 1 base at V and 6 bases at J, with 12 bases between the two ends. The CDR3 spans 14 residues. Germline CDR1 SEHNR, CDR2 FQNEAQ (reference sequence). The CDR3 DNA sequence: TGTGCCAGCAGCTTAGGGCAGGGGCCCCATGGCTACACCTTC. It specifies CASSLGQGPHGYTF. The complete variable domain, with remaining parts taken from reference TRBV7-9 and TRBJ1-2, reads DTGVSQNPRHKITKRGQNVTFRCDPISEHNRLYWYRQTLGQGPEFLTYFQNEAQLEKSRLLSDRFSAERPKGSFSTLEIQRTEQGDSAMYLCASSLGQGPHGYTFGSGTRLTVV.

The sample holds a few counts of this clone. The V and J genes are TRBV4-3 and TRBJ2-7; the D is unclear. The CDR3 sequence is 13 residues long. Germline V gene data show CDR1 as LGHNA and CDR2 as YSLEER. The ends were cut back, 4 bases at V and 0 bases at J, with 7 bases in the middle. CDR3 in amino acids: CASSPDSSYEQYF. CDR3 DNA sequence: TGCGCCAGCAGCCCCGATAGCTCCTACGAGCAGTACTTC.

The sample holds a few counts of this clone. Written as DNA, the CDR3 is TGTGCCAGTAGTATTCGCAGGGATAATCAGCCCCAGCATTTT. The encoded protein is CASSIRRDNQPQHF. V is TRBV19 and J is TRBJ1-5; D possibly corresponds to TRBD1 (5 bases). V was clipped by 3 bases and J by 4 bases, with 10 bases between them. The CDR3 loop spans 14 amino acids. The germline V gene encodes CDR1 LNHDA and CDR2 SQIVND (reference sequence).

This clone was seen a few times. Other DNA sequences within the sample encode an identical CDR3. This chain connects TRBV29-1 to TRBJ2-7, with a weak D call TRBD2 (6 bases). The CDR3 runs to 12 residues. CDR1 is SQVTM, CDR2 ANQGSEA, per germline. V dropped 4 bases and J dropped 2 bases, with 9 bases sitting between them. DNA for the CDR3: TGCAGCGTTGGCGGGACGGCCTACGAGCAGTACTTC. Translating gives CSVGGTAYEQYF.

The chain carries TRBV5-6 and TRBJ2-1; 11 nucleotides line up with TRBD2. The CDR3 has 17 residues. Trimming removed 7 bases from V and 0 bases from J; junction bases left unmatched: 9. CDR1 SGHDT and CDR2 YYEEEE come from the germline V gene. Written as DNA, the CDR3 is TGTGCCAGCTCCGGGACTAGCGGACTGAGCTCCTACAATGAGCAGTTCTTC. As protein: CASSGTSGLSSYNEQFF.

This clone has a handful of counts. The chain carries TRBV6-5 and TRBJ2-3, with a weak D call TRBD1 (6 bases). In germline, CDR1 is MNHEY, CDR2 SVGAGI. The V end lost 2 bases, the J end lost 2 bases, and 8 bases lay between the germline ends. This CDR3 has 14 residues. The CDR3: CASSYQGFTDTQYF. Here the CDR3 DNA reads TGTGCCAGCAGTTACCAGGGGTTCACAGATACGCAGTATTTT.

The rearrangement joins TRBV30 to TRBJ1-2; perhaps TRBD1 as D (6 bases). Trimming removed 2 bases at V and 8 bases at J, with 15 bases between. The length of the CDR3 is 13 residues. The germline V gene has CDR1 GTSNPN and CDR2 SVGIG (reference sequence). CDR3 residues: CAWSRQANVGYTF. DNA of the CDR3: TGTGCCTGGAGTAGACAGGCGAATGTAGGCTACACCTTC. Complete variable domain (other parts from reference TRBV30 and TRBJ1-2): SQTIHQWPATLVQPVGSPLSLECTVEGTSNPNLYWYRQAAGRGLQLLFYSVGIGQISSEVPQNLSASRPQDRQFILSSKKLLLSDSGFYLCAWSRQANVGYTFGSGTRLTVV.

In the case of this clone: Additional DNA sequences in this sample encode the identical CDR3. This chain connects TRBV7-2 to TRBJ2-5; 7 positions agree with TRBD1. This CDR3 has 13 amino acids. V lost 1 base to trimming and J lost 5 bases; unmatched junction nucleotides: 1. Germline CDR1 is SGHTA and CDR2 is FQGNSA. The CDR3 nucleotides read TGTGCCAGCAGCTTAGACAGGGGTGAGACCCAGTACTTC. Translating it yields CASSLDRGETQYF.

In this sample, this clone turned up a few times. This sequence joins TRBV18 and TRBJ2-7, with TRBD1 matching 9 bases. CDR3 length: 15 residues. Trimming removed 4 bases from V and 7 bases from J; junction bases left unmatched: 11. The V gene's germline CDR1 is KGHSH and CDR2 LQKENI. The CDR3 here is CASSQGQGTLSEQYF. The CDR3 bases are TGTGCCAGCTCACAAGGACAGGGGACCCTCTCGGAGCAGTACTTC.

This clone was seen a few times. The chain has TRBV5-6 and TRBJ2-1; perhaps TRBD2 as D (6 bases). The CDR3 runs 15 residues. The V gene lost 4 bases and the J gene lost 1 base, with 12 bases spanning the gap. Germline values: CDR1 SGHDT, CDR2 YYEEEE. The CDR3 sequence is CASSGDGGSYNEQFF. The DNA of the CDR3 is TGTGCCAGCAGCGGGGACGGGGGTTCCTACAATGAGCAGTTCTTC.

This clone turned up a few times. The CDR3 sequence: CAWRARSYNEQFF. CDR3 nucleotides: TGTGCCTGGAGGGCCAGATCCTACAATGAGCAGTTCTTC. The J gene is TRBJ2-1, the V gene TRBV30; no definite D call. CDR1 is GTSNPN and CDR2 is SVGIG in the germline V gene (reference sequence). The CDR3 length is 13 residues. The V end was cut by 3 bases, the J end by 1 base, with 7 bases between. The entire variable domain, with the rest obtained from reference TRBV30 and TRBJ2-1, is as follows: SQTIHQWPATLVQPVGSPLSLECTVEGTSNPNLYWYRQAAGRGLQLLFYSVGIGQISSEVPQNLSASRPQDRQFILSSKKLLLSDSGFYLCAWRARSYNEQFFGPGTRLTVL.

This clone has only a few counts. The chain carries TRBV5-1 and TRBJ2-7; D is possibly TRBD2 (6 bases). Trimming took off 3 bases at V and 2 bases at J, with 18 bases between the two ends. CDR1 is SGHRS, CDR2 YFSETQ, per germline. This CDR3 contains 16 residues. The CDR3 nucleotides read TGCGCCAGCAGCTCTTCACCCCGGGACTCGACCTACGAGCAGTACTTC. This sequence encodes CASSSSPRDSTYEQYF.

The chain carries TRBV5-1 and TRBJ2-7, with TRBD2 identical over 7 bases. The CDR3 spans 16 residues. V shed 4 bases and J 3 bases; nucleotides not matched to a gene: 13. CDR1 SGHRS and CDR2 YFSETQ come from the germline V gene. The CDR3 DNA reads TGCGCCAGCAGCCCCCTGACTCAAGCGGGGAACTACGAGCAGTACTTC. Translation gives CASSPLTQAGNYEQYF.

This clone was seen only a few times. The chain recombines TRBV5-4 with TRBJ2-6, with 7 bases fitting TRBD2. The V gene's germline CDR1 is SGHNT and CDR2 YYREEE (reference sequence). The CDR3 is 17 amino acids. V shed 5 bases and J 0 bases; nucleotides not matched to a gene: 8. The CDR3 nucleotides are TGTGCCAGCAGAGCTAGCGGCACCTCCTCTGGGGCCAACGTCCTGACTTTC. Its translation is CASRASGTSSGANVLTF.

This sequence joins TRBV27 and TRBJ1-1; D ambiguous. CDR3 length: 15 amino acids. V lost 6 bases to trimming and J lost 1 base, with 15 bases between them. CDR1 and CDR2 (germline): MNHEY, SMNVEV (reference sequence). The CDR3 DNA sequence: TGTGCCAGCAGCGAGTATGGAGGCGGGAACACTGAAGCTTTCTTT. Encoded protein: CASSEYGGGNTEAFF.

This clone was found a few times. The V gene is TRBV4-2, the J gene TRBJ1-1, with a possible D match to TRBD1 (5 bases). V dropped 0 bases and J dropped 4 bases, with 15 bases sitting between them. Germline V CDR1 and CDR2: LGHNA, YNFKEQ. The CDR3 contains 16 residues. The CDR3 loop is CASSQDRSPRVTEAFF. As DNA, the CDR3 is TGTGCCAGCAGCCAAGACCGTTCACCCAGGGTCACTGAAGCTTTCTTT.

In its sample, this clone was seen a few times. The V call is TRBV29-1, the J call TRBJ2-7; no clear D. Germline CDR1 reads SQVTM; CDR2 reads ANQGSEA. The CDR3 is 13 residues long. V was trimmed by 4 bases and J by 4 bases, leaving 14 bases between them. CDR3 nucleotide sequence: TGCAGCGTTGGTCCCACAGCACCTTACGAGCAGTACTTC. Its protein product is CSVGPTAPYEQYF.

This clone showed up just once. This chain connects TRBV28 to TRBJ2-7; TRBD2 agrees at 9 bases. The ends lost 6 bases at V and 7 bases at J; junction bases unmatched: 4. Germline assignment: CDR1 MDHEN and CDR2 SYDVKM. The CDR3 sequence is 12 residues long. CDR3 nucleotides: TGTGCCAGCAGGGTAGCGGGAGAAGAGCAGTACTTC. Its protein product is CASRVAGEEQYF. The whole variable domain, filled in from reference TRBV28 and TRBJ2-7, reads DVKVTQSSRYLVKRTGEKVFLECVQDMDHENMFWYRQDPGLGLRLIYFSYDVKMKEKGDIPEGYSVSREKKERFSLILESASTNQTSMYLCASRVAGEEQYFGPGTRLTVT.

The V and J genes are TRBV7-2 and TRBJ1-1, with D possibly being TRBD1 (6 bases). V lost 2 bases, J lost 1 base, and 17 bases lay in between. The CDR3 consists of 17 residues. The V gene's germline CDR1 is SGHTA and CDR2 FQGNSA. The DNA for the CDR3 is TGTGCCAGCAGCTTATGGGCAGGGGTTTTGCCGAACACTGAAGCTTTCTTT. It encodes CASSLWAGVLPNTEAFF.

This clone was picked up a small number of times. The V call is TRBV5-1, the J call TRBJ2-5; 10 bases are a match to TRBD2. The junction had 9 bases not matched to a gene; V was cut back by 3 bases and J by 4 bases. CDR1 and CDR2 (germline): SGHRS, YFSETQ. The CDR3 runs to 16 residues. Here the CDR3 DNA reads TGCGCCAGCAGCTCGATAGCGGGAGGCCGGATAGAGACCCAGTACTTC. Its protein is CASSSIAGGRIETQYF.

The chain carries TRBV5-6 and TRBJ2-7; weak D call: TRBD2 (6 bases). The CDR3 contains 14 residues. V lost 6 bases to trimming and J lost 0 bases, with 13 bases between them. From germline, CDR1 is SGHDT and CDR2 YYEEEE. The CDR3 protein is CASTFRGSSYEQYF. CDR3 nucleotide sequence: TGTGCCAGCACCTTCCGGGGGAGCTCCTACGAGCAGTACTTC.

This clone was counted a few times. The CDR3 DNA reads as TGTGCCAGCAGCGTAGCGTGGCTAGCTGCCTACAATGAGCAGTTCTTC. Translation: CASSVAWLAAYNEQFF. The chain employs TRBV9 and TRBJ2-1; tentative D call: TRBD2 (5 bases). The CDR3 has 16 amino acids. V was shortened by 0 bases and J by 2 bases, with 12 bases between the two germline ends. CDR1 is SGDLS and CDR2 is YYNGEE in the germline V gene.

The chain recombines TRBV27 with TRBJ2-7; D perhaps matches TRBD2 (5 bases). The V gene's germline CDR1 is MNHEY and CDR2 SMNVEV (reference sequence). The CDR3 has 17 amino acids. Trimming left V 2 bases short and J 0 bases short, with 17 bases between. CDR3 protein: CASSLRVAGFTSYEQYF. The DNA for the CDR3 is TGTGCCAGCAGTTTACGGGTGGCGGGCTTCACCTCCTACGAGCAGTACTTC.

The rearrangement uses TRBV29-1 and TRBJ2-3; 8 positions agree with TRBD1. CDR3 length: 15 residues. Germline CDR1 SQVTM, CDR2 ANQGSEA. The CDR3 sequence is CIGSGQGANTDTQYF. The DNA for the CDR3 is TGCATCGGCAGCGGGCAGGGGGCAAACACAGATACGCAGTATTTT.

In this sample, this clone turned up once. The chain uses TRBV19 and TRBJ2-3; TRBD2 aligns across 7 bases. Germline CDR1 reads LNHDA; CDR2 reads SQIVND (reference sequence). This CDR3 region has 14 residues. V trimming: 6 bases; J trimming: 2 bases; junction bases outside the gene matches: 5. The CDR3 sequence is CASRRGELTDTQYF. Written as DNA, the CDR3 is TGTGCCAGTAGACGGGGGGAACTCACAGATACGCAGTATTTT.

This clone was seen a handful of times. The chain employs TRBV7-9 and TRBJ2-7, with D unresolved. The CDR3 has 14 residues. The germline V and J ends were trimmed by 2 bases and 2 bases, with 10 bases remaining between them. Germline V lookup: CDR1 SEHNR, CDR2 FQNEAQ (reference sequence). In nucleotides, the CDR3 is TGTGCCAGCAGCTTATCTCAGACTCCCTACGAGCAGTACTTC. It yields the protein CASSLSQTPYEQYF. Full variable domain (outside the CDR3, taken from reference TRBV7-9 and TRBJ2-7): DTGVSQNPRHKITKRGQNVTFRCDPISEHNRLYWYRQTLGQGPEFLTYFQNEAQLEKSRLLSDRFSAERPKGSFSTLEIQRTEQGDSAMYLCASSLSQTPYEQYFGPGTRLTVT.

The CDR3 nucleotides read TGTGCCATCAGCGGACAGACAGAGTGGGGCGAGACCCAGTACTTC. Translated, it gives CAISGQTEWGETQYF. The chain recombines TRBV10-3 with TRBJ2-5; tentative D call: TRBD1 (6 bases). The germline V gene encodes CDR1 ENHRY and CDR2 SYGVKD. Trimming pared 6 bases from V and 5 bases from J, leaving 19 bases between. The CDR3 sequence is 15 residues long.

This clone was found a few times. CDR3 nucleotide sequence: TGTGCCAGCAGCCTAGCGGGAGTCCGCACAGATACGCAGTATTTT. Its protein is CASSLAGVRTDTQYF. The chain combines TRBV6-5 with TRBJ2-3, with TRBD2 identical over 10 bases. Trimming took 6 bases from V and 1 from J; bases not matched to a gene: 4. The CDR3 covers 15 residues. In germline, CDR1 is MNHEY, CDR2 SVGAGI.

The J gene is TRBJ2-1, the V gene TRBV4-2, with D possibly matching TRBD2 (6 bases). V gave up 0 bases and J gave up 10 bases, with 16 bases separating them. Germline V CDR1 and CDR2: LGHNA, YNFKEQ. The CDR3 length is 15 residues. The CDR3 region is CASSQDQLANGEQFF. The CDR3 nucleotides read TGTGCCAGCAGCCAAGATCAACTAGCAAATGGAGAGCAGTTCTTC.

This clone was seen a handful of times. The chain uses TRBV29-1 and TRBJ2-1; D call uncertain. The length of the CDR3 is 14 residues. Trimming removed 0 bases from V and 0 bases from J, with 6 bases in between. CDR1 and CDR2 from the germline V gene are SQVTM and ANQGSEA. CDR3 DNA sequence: TGCAGCGTTGAAGATTCCCGCTCCTACAATGAGCAGTTCTTC. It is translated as CSVEDSRSYNEQFF.

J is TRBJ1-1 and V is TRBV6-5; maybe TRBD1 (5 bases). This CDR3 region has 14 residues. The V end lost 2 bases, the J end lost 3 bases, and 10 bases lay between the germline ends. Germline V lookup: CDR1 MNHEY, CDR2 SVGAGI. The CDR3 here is CASSYRQGDTEAFF. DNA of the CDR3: TGTGCCAGCAGTTACCGGCAGGGTGACACTGAAGCTTTCTTT.